Sequencing of this TCR beta chain was carried out in a study of OX40 agonist ivuxolimab in advanced cancers. Study overall: The mean age was about 57 years, ranging from about 20 to 79, with 65% to 90% of participants male.

Study conclusions and caveats: In the expanded peripheral T cells, antigen specificity was never determined. On average, a greater number of expanded clones characterised CD8+ T cells relative to CD4+.

V lost 0 bases to trimming and J lost 4 bases, with 6 bases between them. CDR1 and CDR2 (germline): GTSNPN, SVGIG (reference sequence). The CDR3 runs 13 residues. Systemic immunosuppression or a history of autoimmune disease excluded patients. Measured with immunoSEQ multiplex PCR; TCRdb has only the in-frame clones, and not every one. The repertoire includes fewer than 55,000 clones, 80% to 90% of them detected once, and around 1.6% sits in the top ten. On this clone: The target antigen is unknown.

The chain combines TRBV30 with TRBJ2-2; D is uncertain. The receptor was isolated from an adult with an advanced solid tumor such as melanoma, head and neck, liver or kidney cancer. The sample was CD4+ or CD8+ T cells sorted from blood, taken in a trial of the OX40 agonist ivuxolimab. Here the CDR3 reads CAWSVRVTGELFF. CDR3 nucleotides: TGTGCCTGGAGTGTACGTGTCACCGGGGAGCTGTTTTTT.